The entry that follows covers one T cell receptor beta chain sequence. The antigen is not known. V was pared by 6 bases and J by 5 bases, with 11 bases between. Germline lookup yields CDR1 SNHLY and CDR2 FYNNEI. CDR3 size: 13 residues. Method: immunoSEQ multiplex PCR; TCRdb's copy keeps in-frame clones and lacks some. The sample gives about 150,000 clones, 90% to 95% of which show up once; less than 3.5% is in the top ten. This sample was included in a study of T cell responses to AZD1222 COVID-19 vaccine. Study results and limitations: A reported finding is that nearly half of spike-specific TCRs target unmutated variant regions. Spike-spanning, vaccine-associated CD4 TCRs were dominant at 160-218 and 743-854. Two doses of AZD1222 preceded a rise in Spike-specific TCR breadth and depth. Donors were largely white British and mainly female; clonal diversity was possibly underestimated.

This chain connects TRBV2 to TRBJ2-1; TRBD1 is a possible D gene (6 bases). The receptor was derived from an adult in good health. The sample consisted of peripheral blood, taken on day 0 of MenACWY control vaccination. The CDR3 reads CASRPDRNNEQFF. Written as DNA, the CDR3 is TGTGCCAGCAGACCAGACAGGAACAATGAGCAGTTCTTC.